This TCR beta chain was captured in a study of blood T cell repertoires in COVID-19. Turning to the study itself: There were acute and convalescent COVID-19 samples, and they came from the United States, Italy and Spain. Sources were T cells, B-cell-depleted T cells, or PBMCs; the material itself was cDNA or gDNA.

Source study methods: Estimation of nucleated cell counts was performed using reference gene primer amplification. Profiling relied on immunoSEQ multiplex PCR, and the TCRdb table lists in-frame clones only, not all of them. V, J and clone size are taken as reported in that table, and D and trimming were inferred from the DNA itself. The sample yields roughly 230,000 clones, 75% to 90% seen once. Unmatched junction bases numbered 13, after V lost 6 bases and J lost 5 bases. The CDR3 is made up of 15 amino acids. CDR1 and CDR2 (germline): SNHLY, FYNNEI. The sequence came from a middle-aged woman who had recovered from COVID-19. The sequencing sample was made of peripheral blood. The J gene is TRBJ2-7, the V gene TRBV2; TRBD2 matches at 7 bases. CDR3 nucleotides: TGTGCCAGCAGCGGGCTCGCGGGGGTTCACCACGAGCAGTACTTC. This translates into CASSGLAGVHHEQYF.